This T cell receptor beta chain was obtained from a study of blood T cell repertoires in COVID-19. Across the whole study: In each case, the material was cDNA or gDNA derived from T cells, B-cell-depleted T cells, or PBMCs.

Clones were sequenced by immunoSEQ multiplex PCR, and TCRdb holds only the in-frame ones, with some missing. The data contain around 420,000 clones, roughly 86% of them singletons. The length of the CDR3 is 11 residues. V gave up 5 bases and J gave up 6 bases, with 8 bases separating them. Germline lookup yields CDR1 DFQATT and CDR2 SNEGSKA (reference sequence). The V gene is TRBV20-1, the J gene TRBJ2-1, with a weak D call TRBD2 (5 bases). This TCR came from a woman aged 40 to 49 with acute COVID-19. What was sequenced was PBMCs or T cells enriched from blood (not recorded which). CDR3 DNA: TGCAGTGCTCCCGGGATCAATGAGCAGTTCTTC. Translating it yields CSAPGINEQFF.